These T cell receptor beta chains were read from a single sample in a study of identical twins. One entry per CDR3 protein results from TCRdb running MiXCR on the 5' RACE reads. The table lists around 960,000 distinct CDR3 sequences, around 12% of them singletons. Another study also made use of these data, one on yellow fever vaccine responses in identical twins.

What was sequenced was PBMCs. These receptors were obtained from a woman aged 18-29 years in good health. CDR3s include the opening cysteine and the closing phenylalanine or tryptophan. D genes are given only for firm matches. A clone size is listed for some rows: how often the clone was seen (once, few, many), or a class if it is expanded.

V gene	D gene	J gene	clone size	CDR3 protein	CDR3 DNA
TRBV7-3	-	TRBJ2-7	-	CASSLTTDYEQYF	TGTGCCAGCAGCTTAACAACGGACTACGAGCAGTACTTC
TRBV3-1	TRBD2	TRBJ2-7	few	CASSHGLAGEQYF	TGTGCCAGCAGCCATGGACTAGCGGGTGAGCAGTACTTC
TRBV27	-	TRBJ1-2	-	CASSPPGVSGSYGYTF	TGTGCCAGCAGTCCCCCGGGGGTTTCTGGATCCTATGGCTACACCTTC
TRBV28	TRBD1	TRBJ2-1	few	CASSIPGTDLYNEQFF	TGTGCCAGCAGCATCCCCGGGACAGACTTATACAATGAGCAGTTCTTC
TRBV12-3/TRBV12-4	-	TRBJ2-7	-	CASSFSGAELYF	TGTGCCAGCAGTTTTAGTGGGGCAGAGCTGTACTTC
TRBV9	TRBD1	TRBJ1-1	-	CASSPAGTVNTEAFF	TGTGCCAGCAGCCCCGCCGGGACAGTGAACACTGAAGCTTTCTTT
TRBV15	-	TRBJ2-2	many	CATSRGDGELFF	TGTGCCACCAGCAGGGGGGACGGGGAGCTGTTTTTT
TRBV18	TRBD2	TRBJ2-3	-	CASSPLAGGEQYF	TGTGCCAGCTCCCCACTAGCGGGAGGGGAGCAGTATTTT
TRBV4-1	-	TRBJ2-1	-	CASSQDPGLGSGFF	TGCGCCAGCAGCCAAGATCCAGGACTTGGGAGTGGGTTCTTC
TRBV15	-	TRBJ2-7	many	CATGRELGNEQYF	TGTGCCACCGGTCGGGAGCTGGGAAACGAGCAGTACTTC
TRBV2	TRBD1	TRBJ2-4	few	CASSGTGAAKNIQYF	TGTGCCAGCAGTGGGACAGGGGCGGCCAAAAACATTCAGTACTTC
TRBV18	-	TRBJ2-7	-	CASSPQLATEIYEQYF	TGTGCCAGCTCACCGCAGCTAGCGACAGAAATCTACGAGCAGTACTTC
TRBV10-1	TRBD2	TRBJ2-1	-	CASSLTSGGIAYNEQFF	TGCGCCAGCAGTCTGACTAGCGGGGGGATAGCCTACAATGAGCAGTTCTTC
TRBV6-5	-	TRBJ2-1	-	CASSYSGRRDRYNEQFF	TGTGCCAGCAGTTACTCAGGACGGAGAGACAGATACAATGAGCAGTTCTTC
TRBV5-1	TRBD2	TRBJ2-1	few	CASSSLAGAGGLYDNEQFF	TGCGCCAGCAGCTCTTTGGCAGGGGCGGGAGGGCTCTACGACAATGAGCAGTTCTTC
TRBV3-1	-	TRBJ1-4	many	CASSQGGEKLFF	TGTGCCAGCAGCCAAGGGGGTGAAAAACTGTTTTTT
TRBV20-1	-	TRBJ1-1	many	CSASGAGMNTEAFF	TGCAGTGCTAGTGGGGCCGGAATGAACACTGAAGCTTTCTTT
TRBV11-2	-	TRBJ1-6	-	CASSLEGGVSPLHF	TGTGCCAGCAGCTTAGAGGGGGGCGTCTCACCCCTCCACTTT
TRBV6-1	-	TRBJ2-3	-	CASSTWEFTDTQYF	TGTGCCAGCAGTACCTGGGAGTTCACAGATACGCAGTATTTT
TRBV20-1	-	TRBJ2-4	few	CSARVLAKNIQYF	TGCAGTGCTCGCGTCCTAGCCAAAAACATTCAGTACTTC